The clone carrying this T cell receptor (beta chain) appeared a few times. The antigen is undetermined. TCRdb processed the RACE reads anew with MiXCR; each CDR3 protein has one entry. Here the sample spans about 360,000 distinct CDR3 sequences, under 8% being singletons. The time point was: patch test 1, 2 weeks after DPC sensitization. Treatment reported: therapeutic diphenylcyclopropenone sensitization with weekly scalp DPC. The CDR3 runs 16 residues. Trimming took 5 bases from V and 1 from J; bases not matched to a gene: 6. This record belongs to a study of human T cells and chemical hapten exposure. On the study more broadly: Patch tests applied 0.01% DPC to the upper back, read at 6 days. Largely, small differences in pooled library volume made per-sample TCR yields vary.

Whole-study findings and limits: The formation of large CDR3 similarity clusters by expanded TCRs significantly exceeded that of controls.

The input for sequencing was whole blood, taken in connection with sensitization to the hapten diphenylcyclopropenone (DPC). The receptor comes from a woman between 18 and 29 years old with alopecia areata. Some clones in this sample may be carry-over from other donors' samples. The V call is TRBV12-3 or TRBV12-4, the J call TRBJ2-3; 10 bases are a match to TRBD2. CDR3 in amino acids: CASSHPLAGGTDTQYF. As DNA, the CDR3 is TGTGCCAGCAGTCATCCGCTAGCGGGGGGCACAGATACGCAGTATTTT.